The 27 T cell receptor beta chains in this list originate from one sample, sequenced in a study of cytomegalovirus exposure and HLA in healthy donors. The PCR made use of 60 Vbeta and 13 Jbeta primers. Clones were sequenced by immunoSEQ multiplex PCR, and TCRdb holds only the in-frame ones, with some missing. The sample consists of about 160,000 clones, approximately 76% of them appearing once. The sequencing sample was made of PBMCs. The receptors here all came from a female donor in good health and CMV-seronegative.

The V and J genes are TRBV7-6 and TRBJ2-3; 12 positions agree with TRBD2. V was pared by 5 bases and J by 6 bases, with 3 bases of the junction left unmatched. Germline V gene lookup returns CDR1 SGHVS and CDR2 FNYEAQ. CDR3 size: 14 residues. CDR3 amino acids: CASSRLAGGDTQYF. DNA of the CDR3: TGTGCCAGCAGCCGCCTAGCGGGAGGGGATACGCAGTATTTT.

The chain couples TRBV14 to TRBJ2-2; TRBD1 agrees at 10 bases. CDR3 length: 20 amino acids. The V and J ends lost 2 bases and 2 bases, in that order; junction bases with no gene match: 14. Germline V gene data show CDR1 as SGHDN and CDR2 as FVKESK. CDR3 nucleotides: TGTGCCAGCAGCCAACCCCGAGGGGACAGGGGACACTTTAACACCGGGGAGCTGTTTTTT. Its protein product is CASSQPRGDRGHFNTGELFF.

V gene TRBV30 combines with J gene TRBJ2-3; 7 bases fit TRBD2. CDR1 and CDR2 from the germline V gene are GTSNPN and SVGIG (reference sequence). The V gene end was trimmed by 5 bases and the J gene end by 0 bases; junction bases not matched to a gene: 5. The CDR3 contains 14 residues. The DNA for the CDR3 is TGTGCCTGGGGGGGAGGGAGAAGCACAGATACGCAGTATTTT. Translation gives CAWGGGRSTDTQYF.

The chain has TRBV9 and TRBJ1-1; possibly TRBD1 for D (5 bases). Per germline, CDR1 SGDLS and CDR2 YYNGEE. The CDR3 has 14 amino acids. Deletions cut 4 bases from V and 0 bases from J, with 10 bases between. This CDR3 is CASSPDTLNTEAFF. For the CDR3, the DNA is TGTGCCAGCAGCCCGGACACCTTGAACACTGAAGCTTTCTTT. Together with reference TRBV9 and TRBJ1-1, the CDR3 gives the full variable domain: DSGVTQTPKHLITATGQRVTLRCSPRSGDLSVYWYQQSLDQGLQFLIQYYNGEERAKGNILERFSAQQFPDLHSELNLSSLELGDSALYFCASSPDTLNTEAFFGQGTRLTVV.

This sequence joins TRBV19 and TRBJ2-2; TRBD1 matches 8 bases. The germline CDR1 and CDR2 sequences are LNHDA and SQIVND (reference sequence). The CDR3 extends over 16 amino acids. With 4 bases clipped from V and 5 bases from J, the junction kept 9 bases outside the gene matches. In DNA form, the CDR3 reads TGTGCCAGTAGTACAATCGGACAGGGCCAGACCGGGGAGCTGTTTTTT. Translating gives CASSTIGQGQTGELFF.

The chain links TRBV19 to TRBJ1-1; 9 bases agree with TRBD1. The V gene's germline CDR1 is LNHDA and CDR2 SQIVND (reference sequence). The CDR3 loop spans 13 amino acids. V shed 6 bases and J 5 bases; nucleotides not matched to a gene: 4. The CDR3 sequence is CASRGQGFTEAFF. The CDR3 DNA sequence: TGTGCCAGTAGGGGACAGGGTTTTACTGAAGCTTTCTTT.

The chain recombines TRBV5-4 with TRBJ1-6; D is possibly TRBD1 (5 bases). The CDR3 has 13 residues. V dropped 4 bases and J dropped 10 bases, with 12 bases sitting between them. The V gene's germline CDR1 is SGHNT and CDR2 YYREEE (reference sequence). The CDR3 nucleotides are TGTGCCAGCAGCCAGGGTGTAAGGTCACCCCTCCACTTT. Translated: CASSQGVRSPLHF. Supplemented by reference TRBV5-4 and TRBJ1-6, the full variable domain reads ETGVTQSPTHLIKTRGQQVTLRCSSQSGHNTVSWYQQALGQGPQFIFQYYREEENGRGNFPPRFSGLQFPNYSSELNVNALELDDSALYLCASSQGVRSPLHFGNGTRLTVT.

CDR3 DNA sequence: TGCGCCAGCAGTGAGGGGACTAGCGGGGCCTACAATGAGCAGTTCTTC. Translated, it gives CASSEGTSGAYNEQFF. The chain recombines TRBV10-1 with TRBJ2-1, with 13 positions matching TRBD2. CDR1 is WNHNN and CDR2 is SYGVQD in the germline V gene (reference sequence). V shed 2 bases and J 2 bases; nucleotides not matched to a gene: 0. CDR3 length: 16 residues.

CDR3 DNA sequence: TGCGCCAGCAGCCCCACAGGGTCCAGGGCCTACGAGCAGTACTTC. It yields the protein CASSPTGSRAYEQYF. The chain links TRBV4-1 to TRBJ2-5; D perhaps matches TRBD1 (6 bases). With the DNA end fitting TRBJ2-7 better, the J assignment may be wrong. This CDR3 is built from 15 residues. CDR1 is MGHRA and CDR2 is YSYEKL in the germline V gene.

J is TRBJ2-7 and V is TRBV5-6, with D tentatively TRBD1 (6 bases). The V gene's germline CDR1 is SGHDT and CDR2 YYEEEE. This CDR3 spans 15 amino acids. Trimming left V 2 bases short and J 0 bases short, with 12 bases between. The DNA for the CDR3 is TGTGCCAGCAGCTTACGACAGGCCAGCTCCTACGAGCAGTACTTC. Residues: CASSLRQASSYEQYF.

The chain joins TRBV13 to TRBJ2-5; 9 bases match TRBD1. Germline CDR1 reads PRHDT; CDR2 reads FYEKMQ (reference sequence). The V gene end was trimmed by 4 bases and the J gene end by 11 bases; junction bases not matched to a gene: 20. This CDR3 comprises 17 residues. CDR3 coding DNA: TGTGCCAGCAGCTCAGTCAGGACTGGGACAGGGCCCCTATTGCAGTACTTC. It yields the protein CASSSVRTGTGPLLQYF.

The chain recombines TRBV18 with TRBJ1-4, with 9 bases that match TRBD1. Germline assignment: CDR1 KGHSH and CDR2 LQKENI. V gave up 4 bases and J gave up 8 bases; unmatched junction bases: 11. The CDR3 loop spans 16 amino acids. The CDR3 sequence is CASSRETGTGTEKLFF. The CDR3 DNA reads as TGTGCCAGCTCACGCGAAACCGGGACAGGGACGGAAAAACTGTTTTTT.

The V call is TRBV9, the J call TRBJ2-3, with 7 bases aligning to TRBD2. Trimming removed 2 bases from V and 6 bases from J; junction bases left unmatched: 3. This CDR3 contains 13 residues. Germline V gene lookup returns CDR1 SGDLS and CDR2 YYNGEE. The chain's CDR3 is CASSVTSRDTQYF. DNA of the CDR3: TGTGCCAGCAGCGTGACTAGCCGCGATACGCAGTATTTT.

This clone has only a few counts. J is TRBJ2-3 and V is TRBV6-4, with 8 bases identical to TRBD1. This CDR3 contains 16 residues. CDR1 MRHNA and CDR2 SNTAGT come from the germline V gene. The V gene end was trimmed by 3 bases and the J gene end by 0 bases; junction bases not matched to a gene: 5. CDR3 coding DNA: TGTGCCAGCAGTGATTCGGCAGGGGGCAGCACAGATACGCAGTATTTT. Its protein product is CASSDSAGGSTDTQYF.

This sequence joins TRBV7-3 and TRBJ2-4, with D possibly TRBD2 on 6 matching bases. Trimming removed 5 bases from V and 4 bases from J, with 12 bases in between. Germline values: CDR1 SGHTA, CDR2 FQGTGA. The CDR3 is made up of 14 amino acids. CDR3 amino acids: CASSPTRIKNIQYF. DNA of the CDR3: TGTGCCAGCAGCCCGACTAGGATTAAAAACATTCAGTACTTC.

On this clone itself: Other nucleotide sequences from this sample produce the same CDR3. J is TRBJ1-5 and V is TRBV5-1; no reliable D call. The V and J ends lost 0 bases and 7 bases respectively, with 14 bases between them. The CDR3 loop spans 15 amino acids. Germline loops: CDR1 SGHRS, CDR2 YFSETQ. CDR3 protein: CASSLEGAIGQPQHF. CDR3 DNA sequence: TGCGCCAGCAGCTTGGAAGGAGCGATCGGGCAGCCCCAGCATTTT. The entire variable domain, with the rest obtained from reference TRBV5-1 and TRBJ1-5, is as follows: KAGVTQTPRYLIKTRGQQVTLSCSPISGHRSVSWYQQTPGQGLQFLFEYFSETQRNKGNFPGRFSGRQFSNSRSEMNVSTLELGDSALYLCASSLEGAIGQPQHFGDGTRLSIL.

CDR3 coding DNA: TGTGCCAGCGGACGGAGGCTAGAGACCCAGTACTTC. Its translation is CASGRRLETQYF. V usage is TRBV6-1 and J usage is TRBJ2-5; D perhaps matches TRBD2 (5 bases). Looked up from germline, CDR1 is MNHNS and CDR2 is SASEGT. The length of the CDR3 is 12 residues. V lost 8 bases and J 4 bases, leaving 11 bases between the germline ends.

V is TRBV2 and J is TRBJ2-3; D call uncertain. The CDR3 has 15 amino acids. V was cut by 6 bases and J by 0 bases, with 13 bases left in between. Germline V gene sequence: CDR1 SNHLY, CDR2 FYNNEI. This chain's CDR3 is CASRLMGLSTDTQYF. The CDR3 DNA follows: TGTGCCAGCAGATTGATGGGCCTCAGCACAGATACGCAGTATTTT.

The V and J genes are TRBV4-1 and TRBJ2-7; 12 bases fit TRBD2. V shed 1 base, J shed 0 bases, and the junction held 1 base outside the gene matches. Germline CDR1 MGHRA, CDR2 YSYEKL. The CDR3 is made up of 16 amino acids. The CDR3 protein is CASSQVTSGSSYEQYF. CDR3 DNA: TGCGCCAGCAGCCAAGTGACTAGCGGGAGCTCCTACGAGCAGTACTTC.

This chain links TRBV11-2 with TRBJ2-7; a possible D gene is TRBD2 (5 bases). Deletions cut 2 bases from V and 5 bases from J, with 19 bases between. CDR3 length: 16 residues. In germline, CDR1 is SGHAT, CDR2 FQNNGV. CDR3 nucleotides: TGTGCCAGCAGCTTAAGGTCAGGCTACCTCGGGGACGAGCAGTACTTC. Residues: CASSLRSGYLGDEQYF.

This CDR3 reads CASSHRLAGGPFNEQFF. The CDR3 nucleotides read TGTGCCAGCAGCCATCGACTAGCGGGGGGCCCCTTCAATGAGCAGTTCTTC. The chain combines TRBV14 with TRBJ2-1; 13 nucleotides line up with TRBD2. Germline loops: CDR1 SGHDN, CDR2 FVKESK. This CDR3 is built from 17 residues. The J segment lost 6 bases and the V segment lost 3 bases, leaving 8 bases of the junction unmatched.

The chain is built from TRBV7-9 and TRBJ2-3; D perhaps matches TRBD2 (6 bases). The length of the CDR3 is 13 residues. Germline CDR1 reads SEHNR; CDR2 reads FQNEAQ (reference sequence). Trimming stripped 6 bases from V and 2 bases from J, with 9 bases between. CDR3 sequence (DNA): TGTGCCAGCAGATCGGGACTCACAGATACGCAGTATTTT. It specifies CASRSGLTDTQYF. Looking up the rest from reference TRBV7-9 and TRBJ2-3 gives the full variable domain: DTGVSQNPRHKITKRGQNVTFRCDPISEHNRLYWYRQTLGQGPEFLTYFQNEAQLEKSRLLSDRFSAERPKGSFSTLEIQRTEQGDSAMYLCASRSGLTDTQYFGPGTRLTVL.

The chain recombines TRBV4-1 with TRBJ1-5; no reliable D call. The CDR3 has 16 residues. Trimming removed 2 bases from V and 6 bases from J, with 17 bases in between. Germline V lookup: CDR1 MGHRA, CDR2 YSYEKL. This CDR3 reads CASSQTGGVLLQPQHF. For the CDR3, the DNA is TGCGCCAGCAGCCAAACGGGCGGGGTACTACTTCAGCCCCAGCATTTT.

The count of this clone is one. The chain employs TRBV29-1 and TRBJ1-5; a weak D match, TRBD1 (5 bases). V gave up 3 bases and J gave up 4 bases, with 10 bases separating them. CDR3 length equals 13 residues. In germline, CDR1 is SQVTM, CDR2 ANQGSEA. CDR3 DNA: TGCAGCGTTGAGCGGGGGGGGAATCAGCCCCAGCATTTT. Translating gives CSVERGGNQPQHF. Full variable domain (missing parts from reference TRBV29-1 and TRBJ1-5): SAVISQKPSRDICQRGTSLTIQCQVDSQVTMMFWYRQQPGQSLTLIATANQGSEATYESGFVIDKFPISRPNLTFSTLTVSNMSPEDSSIYLCSVERGGNQPQHFGDGTRLSIL.

The chain uses TRBV19 and TRBJ2-1; TRBD1 matches at 9 bases. V lost 5 bases and J lost 10; bases outside the gene matches: 9. The CDR3 spans 14 residues. Per germline, CDR1 LNHDA and CDR2 SQIVND (reference sequence). The CDR3 DNA is TGTGCCAGTAGTTCTCGGACAGGGACAGGGGAGCAGTTCTTC. It encodes CASSSRTGTGEQFF. Supplemented by reference TRBV19 and TRBJ2-1, the full variable domain reads DGGITQSPKYLFRKEGQNVTLSCEQNLNHDAMYWYRQDPGQGLRLIYYSQIVNDFQKGDIAEGYSVSREKKESFPLTVTSAQKNPTAFYLCASSSRTGTGEQFFGPGTRLTVL.

The V call is TRBV6-1, the J call TRBJ2-7, with 13 bases aligning to TRBD2. The CDR3 is made up of 19 amino acids. The germline gives CDR1 MNHNS, CDR2 SASEGT. J was trimmed by 2 bases and V by 4 bases; bases with no gene match: 14. CDR3 in DNA: TGTGCCAGCAGTGTTCTCGGCGCCAGAGGACTAGCGGGAGCCTACGAGCAGTACTTC. Its protein is CASSVLGARGLAGAYEQYF.

In this sample, this clone turned up once. The chain joins TRBV29-1 to TRBJ2-2; 10 nucleotides align to TRBD1. Germline trimming cut 7 bases from V and 1 base from J; bases unmatched to any gene: 3. The germline CDR1 and CDR2 sequences are SQVTM and ANQGSEA. This CDR3 contains 14 residues. The CDR3 DNA is TGCAGCGCTCGGACAGGGGGGAACACCGGGGAGCTGTTTTTT. This encodes CSARTGGNTGELFF.